This passage covers 29 T cell receptor beta chains from one sample sequenced in a study of metastatic and nonmetastatic thyroid tumors. TCRdb re-analyzed the PCR reads using MiXCR. The table lists around 30,000 clones, about 20% of them singletons. Prior to thyroid surgery, none of the patients had received any treatment. Specimen: blood. The source is a female donor with papillary thyroid cancer or a benign thyroid nodule (not recorded which). Some clones in this sample may be carry-over from other donors' samples.

This clone is medium-sized. This chain connects TRBV11-2 to TRBJ2-5; possible D gene TRBD2, 6 bases. V shed 5 bases and J shed 4 bases, with 14 bases lying between them. The CDR3 is 14 residues long. CDR1 is SGHAT, CDR2 FQNNGV, per germline. Here the CDR3 reads CASSRTKTGETQYF. CDR3 bases: TGTGCCAGCAGCCGGACTAAAACGGGAGAGACCCAGTACTTC.

This clone was picked up many times. The chain links TRBV28 to TRBJ2-5; TRBD2 agrees at 7 bases. CDR1 and CDR2 (germline): MDHEN, SYDVKM. The J segment lost 2 bases and the V segment lost 4 bases, leaving 1 base of the junction unmatched. The length of the CDR3 is 13 residues. Here the CDR3 reads CASSWGGQETQYF. CDR3 nucleotides: TGTGCCAGCAGTTGGGGGGGGCAAGAGACCCAGTACTTC.

For this clone: Since a much larger clone is just one base distant, this may be a read error. The chain combines TRBV5-6 with TRBJ2-4, with 8 bases aligning to TRBD1. This CDR3 contains 13 residues. J was trimmed by 6 bases and V by 8 bases; bases with no gene match: 7. Germline V lookup: CDR1 SGHDT, CDR2 YYEEEE. CDR3 sequence reads: CARSGQGGNIQYF. The CDR3 nucleotides are TGTGCCAGGAGCGGACAGGGAGGAAACATTCAGTACTTC.

This clone has a handful of counts. The rearrangement uses TRBV28 and TRBJ2-7, with 9 bases identical to TRBD2. The V segment lost 1 base and the J segment 7 bases; nucleotides outside the gene matches: 8. This CDR3 is built from 15 residues. Germline CDR1 and CDR2: MDHEN and SYDVKM. As DNA, the CDR3 is TGTGCCAGCAGTTTATTGGCGGGAGGGCCCTGGGAGCAGTACTTC. Residues: CASSLLAGGPWEQYF.

Ten or more counts support this clone. The chain recombines TRBV28 with TRBJ1-1, with a tentative D call TRBD1 (5 bases). Germline V gene lookup returns CDR1 MDHEN and CDR2 SYDVKM. The CDR3 contains 15 residues. V dropped 7 bases and J dropped 1 base, with 16 bases sitting between them. CDR3 nucleotides: TGTGCCAGCACCACAGGCGGGGTGGCGAACACTGAAGCTTTCTTT. It codes for CASTTGGVANTEAFF.

By frequency in the sample, this clone is medium-sized. The chain couples TRBV20-1 to TRBJ2-1; no reliable D call. V lost 6 bases and J 2 bases, leaving 20 bases between the germline ends. Germline values: CDR1 DFQATT, CDR2 SNEGSKA (reference sequence). The CDR3 runs 16 residues. The CDR3 DNA sequence: TGCAGTGCCGCCGATCCCATAAGTTCCCCCTACAATGAGCAGTTCTTC. This encodes CSAADPISSPYNEQFF.

This clone was counted between two and nine times. The chain carries TRBV6-4 and TRBJ2-7; 7 nucleotides match TRBD2. The CDR3 spans 17 residues. Germline values: CDR1 MRHNA, CDR2 SNTAGT. Trimming at V came to 2 bases and at J to 2 bases, leaving 12 bases not matched to a gene. CDR3 nucleotide sequence: TGTGCCAGCAGTGACACCTTCCCCCTAAGCGGGGCCTACGAGCAGTACTTC. The encoded protein is CASSDTFPLSGAYEQYF.

V and J are TRBV3-1 and TRBJ2-2; TRBD2 matches at 9 bases. This CDR3 comprises 16 residues. Germline CDR1 LGHDT, CDR2 YNNKEL (reference sequence). Trimming at V came to 4 bases and at J to 0 bases, leaving 3 bases not matched to a gene. CDR3 region: CASSRLAGANTGELFF. In DNA form, the CDR3 reads TGTGCCAGCAGCCGGTTAGCGGGAGCGAACACCGGGGAGCTGTTTTTT.

By share of the sample, this clone is medium-sized. The chain carries TRBV20-1 and TRBJ2-1; 8 nucleotides line up with TRBD2. Germline CDR1 is DFQATT and CDR2 is SNEGSKA (reference sequence). The CDR3 is made up of 14 amino acids. V lost 1 base, J lost 8 bases, and 7 bases stayed unmatched. The CDR3 DNA reads TGCAGTGCTAGAGCCGGACTAGCCAACGATGAGCAGTTCTTC. Protein: CSARAGLANDEQFF.

The V call is TRBV28, the J call TRBJ1-1; D is uncertain. Germline lookup yields CDR1 MDHEN and CDR2 SYDVKM. There are 10 residues in the CDR3. Trimming removed 7 bases from V and 8 bases from J, with 8 bases in between. As DNA, the CDR3 is TGTGCCAGCATAGATTCCGAAGCTTTCTTT. It is translated as CASIDSEAFF.

This clone was counted at least ten times. The chain couples TRBV5-1 to TRBJ2-6, with D possibly matching TRBD1 (5 bases). Germline CDR1 reads SGHRS; CDR2 reads YFSETQ. V was cut by 0 bases and J by 0 bases, with 10 bases left in between. The CDR3 extends over 17 amino acids. CDR3 sequence (DNA): TGCGCCAGCAGCTTGGCCGTGGGGCTCTCTGGGGCCAACGTCCTGACTTTC. Encoded protein: CASSLAVGLSGANVLTF.

This clone has more than one count but fewer than ten. The CDR3 nucleotides read TGTGCCTGGAGAGGGTACAATGAGCAGTTCTTC. Translation gives CAWRGYNEQFF. The chain links TRBV30 to TRBJ2-1; D unclear. CDR1 GTSNPN and CDR2 SVGIG come from the germline V gene (reference sequence). The CDR3 contains 11 residues. The germline V and J ends were trimmed by 3 bases and 4 bases, with 4 bases remaining between them.

This clone was observed many times. This chain links TRBV20-1 with TRBJ1-1; 8 bases map to TRBD1. V dropped 6 bases and J dropped 5; count of bases not matched to a gene: 11. Germline CDR1 DFQATT, CDR2 SNEGSKA (reference sequence). This CDR3 is 14 amino acids long. The CDR3 DNA reads TGCAGTGCCCACCCCGGGACAGGTGATACTGAAGCTTTCTTT. It specifies CSAHPGTGDTEAFF.

This clone was counted once. The chain joins TRBV5-1 to TRBJ2-7; possible D gene TRBD2, 5 bases. In germline, CDR1 is SGHRS, CDR2 YFSETQ. CDR3 length: 15 amino acids. V gave up 0 bases and J gave up 3 bases, with 13 bases separating them. CDR3 in DNA: TGCGCCAGCAGCTTGGCGCCTAGCAGACTCTACGAGCAGTACTTC. Translated: CASSLAPSRLYEQYF.

The rearrangement links TRBV9 to TRBJ1-6, with D unclear. V lost 3 bases and J lost 8, with 12 bases in between. The CDR3 extends over 14 amino acids. Germline V CDR1 and CDR2: SGDLS, YYNGEE. The CDR3 sequence is CASSDGMADSPLHF. The CDR3 nucleotides read TGTGCCAGCAGCGACGGGATGGCTGATTCACCCCTCCACTTT.

This clone was detected many times. The chain employs TRBV5-1 and TRBJ1-2; 7 positions agree with TRBD1. From germline, CDR1 is SGHRS and CDR2 YFSETQ. The length of the CDR3 is 14 residues. J lost 8 bases, V lost 4 bases, and 11 bases had no gene match. CDR3 coding DNA: TGCGCCAGCAGCCTGCAGACAGGGACTGGAGGCTACACCTTC. It translates to CASSLQTGTGGYTF. The full variable domain, with the rest looked up from reference TRBV5-1 and TRBJ1-2, is KAGVTQTPRYLIKTRGQQVTLSCSPISGHRSVSWYQQTPGQGLQFLFEYFSETQRNKGNFPGRFSGRQFSNSRSEMNVSTLELGDSALYLCASSLQTGTGGYTFGSGTRLTVV.

V is TRBV11-2 and J is TRBJ2-2; D may be TRBD2 (5 bases). Trimming removed 4 bases from V and 7 bases from J, with 16 bases in between. The CDR3 is 15 amino acids. Germline CDR1 and CDR2: SGHAT and FQNNGV. Here the CDR3 reads CASSYRGLGGGELFF. The CDR3 nucleotides read TGTGCCAGCAGCTATAGAGGGCTAGGTGGCGGGGAGCTGTTTTTT.

This clone has at least ten counts. This chain links TRBV28 with TRBJ2-7, with D tentatively TRBD1 or TRBD2 (5 bases each). The CDR3 has 15 amino acids. Trimming cost V 4 bases and J 2 bases, with 15 bases left between them. Germline V CDR1 and CDR2: MDHEN, SYDVKM. Written as DNA, the CDR3 is TGTGCCAGCAGTTCCGACCGACGGGGCACCTACGAGCAGTACTTC. Encoded protein: CASSSDRRGTYEQYF.

This clone was counted ten times or more. V gene TRBV2 combines with J gene TRBJ1-2, with D unclear. CDR3 size: 14 residues. Germline assignment: CDR1 SNHLY and CDR2 FYNNEI. V was pared by 3 bases and J by 6 bases, with 14 bases between. The DNA of the CDR3 is TGTGCCAGCAGTGAGTACAGACGGGCGGATGGCTACACCTTC. Translated: CASSEYRRADGYTF.

This clone is labeled as medium-sized. J is TRBJ2-3 and V is TRBV6-1; D is perhaps TRBD1 (6 bases). The CDR3 runs to 13 residues. From germline, CDR1 is MNHNS and CDR2 SASEGT. The V gene lost 8 bases and the J gene lost 3 bases, with 12 bases spanning the gap. CDR3 sequence reads: CASQGTETDTQYF. CDR3 in DNA: TGTGCCAGCCAGGGGACGGAGACAGATACGCAGTATTTT.

This clone was found many times. The J gene is TRBJ1-5, the V gene TRBV20-1; TRBD1 matches at 9 bases. V shed 6 bases, J shed 2 bases, and the junction held 8 bases outside the gene matches. The germline V gene has CDR1 DFQATT and CDR2 SNEGSKA (reference sequence). The CDR3 loop spans 15 amino acids. The CDR3 DNA reads as TGCAGTGCGCCCCTAAGGACAGGGGGCAATCAGCCCCAGCATTTT. It specifies CSAPLRTGGNQPQHF.

This clone was seen repeatedly, ten times or more. The chain couples TRBV10-2 to TRBJ2-7; no reliable D call. The germline V and J ends were trimmed by 6 bases and 3 bases, with 6 bases remaining between them. This CDR3 has 11 residues. Germline CDR1 WSHSY, CDR2 SAAADI. CDR3 residues: CASREHYEQYF. The CDR3 DNA reads TGCGCCAGCAGAGAACACTACGAGCAGTACTTC.

This clone was recorded at least ten times. CDR3 protein: CASSLPGQVGTGELFF. The CDR3 DNA reads as TGTGCCAGCTCACTGCCGGGACAGGTCGGGACCGGGGAGCTGTTTTTT. The chain couples TRBV18 to TRBJ2-2; 8 bases agree with TRBD1. Germline CDR1 KGHSH, CDR2 LQKENI. Unmatched junction bases numbered 9, after V lost 4 bases and J lost 5 bases. CDR3 length: 16 residues.

The chain uses TRBV30 and TRBJ2-5, with D perhaps given as TRBD1 or TRBD2 (5 bases each). The CDR3 runs 15 residues. The V and J ends lost 0 bases and 2 bases respectively, with 13 bases between them. The germline V gene encodes CDR1 GTSNPN and CDR2 SVGIG (reference sequence). This chain's CDR3 is CAWSVEFGTQETQYF. DNA for the CDR3: TGTGCCTGGAGTGTAGAGTTCGGGACGCAAGAGACCCAGTACTTC.

This clone turned up a few times. This CDR3 reads CASSLPNYGYTF. For the CDR3, the DNA is TGTGCCAGCAGCTTGCCCAACTATGGCTACACCTTC. V and J are TRBV27 and TRBJ1-2, with D hard to call. Germline CDR1 MNHEY, CDR2 SMNVEV (reference sequence). The CDR3 is 12 amino acids. V lost 6 bases and J lost 2, with 7 bases in between.

The DNA for the CDR3 is TGTGCCAGCAGCTTGGACTCCGGACAGGGCGAGCAGTACTTC. Protein sequence: CASSLDSGQGEQYF. The rearrangement joins TRBV11-2 to TRBJ2-7, with 8 nucleotides matching TRBD1. The CDR3 spans 14 residues. The germline CDR1 and CDR2 sequences are SGHAT and FQNNGV. Unmatched junction bases numbered 7, after V lost 3 bases and J lost 6 bases.

This clone was recorded at least ten times. This chain joins TRBV2 and TRBJ1-1; D call uncertain. V shed 5 bases and J shed 1 base, with 8 bases lying between them. CDR1 is SNHLY and CDR2 is FYNNEI in the germline V gene. The CDR3 consists of 13 residues. The DNA for the CDR3 is TGTGCCAGCAGTCGTTTCCAGAACACTGAAGCTTTCTTT. This translates into CASSRFQNTEAFF.

This clone was picked up many times. This chain joins TRBV5-4 and TRBJ2-2, with 8 bases aligning to TRBD2. Per germline, CDR1 SGHNT and CDR2 YYREEE (reference sequence). Trimming cost V 1 base and J 0 bases; bases outside gene matches: 5. The CDR3 length is 17 residues. CDR3 sequence (DNA): TGTGCCAGCAGCTTGTTCTTAGCGGGGTCGAACACCGGGGAGCTGTTTTTT. Protein product: CASSLFLAGSNTGELFF.

This sequence joins TRBV30 and TRBJ2-7; 9 bases align to TRBD1. The junction had 9 bases not matched to a gene; V was cut back by 5 bases and J by 4 bases. The CDR3 length is 14 residues. CDR1 is GTSNPN and CDR2 is SVGIG in the germline V gene (reference sequence). CDR3 in amino acids: CAWHDGTGLYEQYF. The CDR3 coding sequence is TGTGCCTGGCACGACGGGACAGGGCTTTACGAGCAGTACTTC.